This TCR beta chain came from a study of blood T cell repertoires in COVID-19. Study in general: Samples taken during acute and convalescent COVID-19 were collected in the United States, Italy and Spain. T cells, B-cell-depleted T cells, or PBMCs provided the cDNA or gDNA that served as material.

In the study's own analysis: Nucleated cell number was recorded as an estimate derived from reference gene primer amplification. Method: immunoSEQ multiplex PCR; TCRdb's copy keeps in-frame clones and lacks some. V and J calls and clone size come straight from that table; D and trimming were deduced from the DNA. Found here are around 33,000 clones, roughly 87% of them singletons; the top ten hold about 21%. The CDR3 consists of 14 residues. The V end was cut by 0 bases, the J end by 6 bases, with 10 bases between. In germline, CDR1 is SGHRS, CDR2 YFSETQ. V usage is TRBV5-1 and J usage is TRBJ1-5; D perhaps matches TRBD1 (5 bases). The origin of this receptor is an elderly man with acute or convalescent COVID-19. Sequencing was done on a sample of peripheral blood. The CDR3 protein is CASSLGGRAQPQHF. In DNA form, the CDR3 reads TGCGCCAGCAGCTTGGGCGGCAGGGCTCAGCCCCAGCATTTT.